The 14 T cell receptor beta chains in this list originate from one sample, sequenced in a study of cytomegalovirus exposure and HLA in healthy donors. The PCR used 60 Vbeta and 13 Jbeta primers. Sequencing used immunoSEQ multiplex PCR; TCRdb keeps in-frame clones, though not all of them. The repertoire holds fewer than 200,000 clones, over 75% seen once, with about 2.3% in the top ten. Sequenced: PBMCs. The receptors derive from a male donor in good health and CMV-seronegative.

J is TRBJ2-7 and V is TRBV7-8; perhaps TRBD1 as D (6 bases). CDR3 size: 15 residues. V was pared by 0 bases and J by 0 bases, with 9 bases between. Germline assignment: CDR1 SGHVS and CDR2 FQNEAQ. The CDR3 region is CASSLAAGVSYEQYF. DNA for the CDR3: TGTGCCAGCAGCTTAGCGGCAGGGGTCTCCTACGAGCAGTACTTC.

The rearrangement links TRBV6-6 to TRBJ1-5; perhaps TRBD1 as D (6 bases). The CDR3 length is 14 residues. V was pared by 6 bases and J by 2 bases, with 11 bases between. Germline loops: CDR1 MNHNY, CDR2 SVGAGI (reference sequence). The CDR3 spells CASSAQGGNQPQHF. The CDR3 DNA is TGTGCCAGCAGCGCACAGGGTGGCAATCAGCCCCAGCATTTT.

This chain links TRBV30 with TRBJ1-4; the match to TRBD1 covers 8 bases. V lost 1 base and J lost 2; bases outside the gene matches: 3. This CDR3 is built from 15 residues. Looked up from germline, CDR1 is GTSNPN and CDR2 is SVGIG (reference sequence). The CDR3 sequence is CAWSERQGTNEKLFF. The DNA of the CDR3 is TGTGCCTGGAGTGAAAGACAGGGGACTAATGAAAAACTGTTTTTT.

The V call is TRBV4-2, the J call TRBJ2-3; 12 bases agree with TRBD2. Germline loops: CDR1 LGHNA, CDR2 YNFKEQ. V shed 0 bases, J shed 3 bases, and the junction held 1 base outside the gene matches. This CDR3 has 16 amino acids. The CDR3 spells CASSQEGLAGTDTQYF. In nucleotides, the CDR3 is TGTGCCAGCAGCCAAGAAGGACTAGCGGGGACAGATACGCAGTATTTT.

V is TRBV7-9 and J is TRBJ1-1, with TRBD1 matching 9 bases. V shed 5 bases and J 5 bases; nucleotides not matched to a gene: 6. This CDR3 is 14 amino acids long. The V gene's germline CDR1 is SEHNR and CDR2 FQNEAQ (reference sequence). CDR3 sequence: CASSQGQGRTEAFF. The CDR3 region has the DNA TGTGCCAGCAGCCAGGGACAGGGCAGGACTGAAGCTTTCTTT.

The CDR3 DNA follows: TGTGCCAGTAGTTCTGAGAGAGGGGGTCAAAATCAGCCCCAGCATTTT. Translation gives CASSSERGGQNQPQHF. The chain joins TRBV19 to TRBJ1-5; D possibly corresponds to TRBD1 (6 bases). Germline CDR1 LNHDA, CDR2 SQIVND (reference sequence). The CDR3 length is 16 residues. V lost 5 bases, J lost 4 bases, and 18 bases lay in between.

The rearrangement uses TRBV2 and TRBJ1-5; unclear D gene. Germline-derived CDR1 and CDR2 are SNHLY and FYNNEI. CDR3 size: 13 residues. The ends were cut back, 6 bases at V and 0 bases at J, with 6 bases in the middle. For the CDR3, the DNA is TGTGCCAGCAGACAGAATAGCAATCAGCCCCAGCATTTT. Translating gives CASRQNSNQPQHF.

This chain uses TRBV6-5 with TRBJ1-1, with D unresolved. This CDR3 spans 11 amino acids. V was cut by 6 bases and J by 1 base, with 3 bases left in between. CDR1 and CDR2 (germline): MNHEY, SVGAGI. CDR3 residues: CASSRNTEAFF. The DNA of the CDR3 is TGTGCCAGCAGCCGGAACACTGAAGCTTTCTTT.

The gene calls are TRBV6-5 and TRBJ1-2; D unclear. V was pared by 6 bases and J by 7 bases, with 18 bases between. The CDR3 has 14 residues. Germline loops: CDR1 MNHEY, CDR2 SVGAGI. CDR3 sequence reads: CASRSRPGEGGYTF. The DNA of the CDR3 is TGTGCCAGCAGGTCCCGCCCAGGAGAGGGTGGCTACACCTTC.

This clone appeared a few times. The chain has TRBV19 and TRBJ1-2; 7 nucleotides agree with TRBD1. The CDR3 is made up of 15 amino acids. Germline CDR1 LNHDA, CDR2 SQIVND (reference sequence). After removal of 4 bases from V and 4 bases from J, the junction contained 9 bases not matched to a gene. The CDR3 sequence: CASSNLQGPPYGYTF. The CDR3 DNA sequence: TGTGCCAGTAGTAACCTACAGGGGCCACCCTATGGCTACACCTTC.

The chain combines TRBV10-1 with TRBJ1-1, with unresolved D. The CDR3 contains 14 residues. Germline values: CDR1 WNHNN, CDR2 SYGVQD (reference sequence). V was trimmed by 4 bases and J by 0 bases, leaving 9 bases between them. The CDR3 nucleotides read TGCGCCAGCAGTGCCGGCAGGATGAACACTGAAGCTTTCTTT. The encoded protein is CASSAGRMNTEAFF.

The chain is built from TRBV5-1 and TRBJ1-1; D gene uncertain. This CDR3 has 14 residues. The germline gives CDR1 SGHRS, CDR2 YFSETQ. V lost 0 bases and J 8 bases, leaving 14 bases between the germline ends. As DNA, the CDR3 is TGCGCCAGCAGCTTGGAATTTCCCGGGGAGGAAGCTTTCTTT. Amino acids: CASSLEFPGEEAFF. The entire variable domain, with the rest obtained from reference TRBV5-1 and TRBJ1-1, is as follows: KAGVTQTPRYLIKTRGQQVTLSCSPISGHRSVSWYQQTPGQGLQFLFEYFSETQRNKGNFPGRFSGRQFSNSRSEMNVSTLELGDSALYLCASSLEFPGEEAFFGQGTRLTVV.

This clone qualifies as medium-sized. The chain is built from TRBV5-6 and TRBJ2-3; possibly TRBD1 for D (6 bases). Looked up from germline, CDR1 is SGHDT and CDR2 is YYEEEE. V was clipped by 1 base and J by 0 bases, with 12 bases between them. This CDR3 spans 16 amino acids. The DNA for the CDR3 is TGTGCCAGCAGCTTGACGGGGACACCTAGCACAGATACGCAGTATTTT. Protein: CASSLTGTPSTDTQYF.

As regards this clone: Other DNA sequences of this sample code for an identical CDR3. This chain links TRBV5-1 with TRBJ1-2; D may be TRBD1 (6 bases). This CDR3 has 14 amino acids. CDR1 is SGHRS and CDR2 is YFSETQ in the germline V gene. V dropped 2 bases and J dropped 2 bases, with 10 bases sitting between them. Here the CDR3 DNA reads TGCGCCAGCAGCTTAACAGGGTCGAACTATGGCTACACCTTC. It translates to CASSLTGSNYGYTF.